This T cell receptor (beta chain) was documented in a study of blood T cells in healthy people across ages. As for this clonotype: The antigen is unknown.

Germline V gives CDR1 ENHRY, CDR2 SYGVKD. V was pared by 10 bases and J by 3 bases, with 7 bases of the junction left unmatched. The CDR3 is 14 amino acids. Healthy Russian Caucasian donors spanned ages about 6 to 100 years. Study observations and caveats: Since the PBMCs were unsorted, naive and antigen-experienced cells could not be conclusively compared. With age, beta diversity per million T cells declined roughly linearly, significantly by approximately 40.

With a J-beta primer mix and a sample-barcoded 5' primer, a second PCR ran roughly 6 to 12 cycles. MiXCR was run by TCRdb on the 5' RACE reads, yielding one entry per CDR3 protein. Of over 500,000 distinct CDR3 sequences listed, about 28% are singletons. These data are also associated with another study on T cells of mothers and their children. That source adds: A few healthy Caucasian mothers, along with their six children, were the donors.

Sequencing was performed on blood. This chain joins TRBV10-3 and TRBJ2-5, with 11 bases fitting TRBD1. The receptor was isolated from a boy aged 2 to 9 in good health. CDR3 nucleotides: TGTGCCACCCGCGGACAGGGGGCAAAAGAGACCCAGTACTTC. Amino acid sequence: CATRGQGAKETQYF.